This entry is about one T cell receptor beta chain. Its antigen is as yet unknown. Being one base from a much bigger clone, this may be a read error. This sample was included in a study of CD8 T cells in ankylosing spondylitis. Findings and caveats of the study: The disease-linked clones had a CD8+ phenotype and low blood frequencies. For ankylosing spondylitis blood, a TCR beta motif of 8 or 9 highly homologous variants appeared characteristic.

The CDR3 has 15 amino acids. Germline loops: CDR1 MNHEY, CDR2 SMNVEV (reference sequence). TCRdb redid the calling of the 5' RACE reads with MiXCR, one entry per CDR3 protein. The table includes fewer than 250,000 distinct CDR3 sequences, more than 9% detected once. Sample: blood, either unsorted or a sorted T cell fraction (not recorded which). The chain has TRBV27 and TRBJ2-1; no reliable D call. This clonotype was obtained from a male donor with ankylosing spondylitis or in good health (not recorded which). As DNA, the CDR3 is TGTGCCAGCAGTTTGTGGGAAGGGTCCTACAAAGAGCAGTTCTTC. It is translated as CASSLWEGSYKEQFF.